The clone carrying this T cell receptor beta chain was observed many times. What it binds is unknown. This specimen comes from a study of CD8 T cells in ankylosing spondylitis. Whole-study findings and limits: Characteristic, it appeared, of ankylosing spondylitis blood was a TCR beta motif of eight or nine highly homologous variants. CD8+ by phenotype, disease-linked clones were relatively rare in peripheral blood. Past research had described some motif variants in reactive arthritis synovial fluid and blood. The study looked at matched synovial fluid samples from ankylosing spondylitis patients. Disease-linked clones were reported to be significantly enriched there.

Scientists made TCR beta libraries using quantitative 5'-RACE with molecular barcodes. MiXCR, run by TCRdb on the 5' RACE reads, gives a single entry per CDR3 protein. The table includes roughly 450,000 distinct CDR3 sequences, approximately 26% detected once. The receptor was isolated from a male donor with ankylosing spondylitis. What was sequenced was blood, either unsorted or a sorted T cell fraction (not recorded which).

The CDR3 is CSAGEWREGVTQYF. In DNA, the CDR3 is TGCAGTGCGGGGGAGTGGAGAGAGGGGGTGACCCAGTACTTC. The rearrangement links TRBV20-1 to TRBJ2-5; D perhaps matches TRBD1 (6 bases). V dropped 6 bases and J dropped 7 bases, with 21 bases sitting between them. CDR1 is DFQATT, CDR2 SNEGSKA, per germline (reference sequence). This CDR3 has 14 amino acids.